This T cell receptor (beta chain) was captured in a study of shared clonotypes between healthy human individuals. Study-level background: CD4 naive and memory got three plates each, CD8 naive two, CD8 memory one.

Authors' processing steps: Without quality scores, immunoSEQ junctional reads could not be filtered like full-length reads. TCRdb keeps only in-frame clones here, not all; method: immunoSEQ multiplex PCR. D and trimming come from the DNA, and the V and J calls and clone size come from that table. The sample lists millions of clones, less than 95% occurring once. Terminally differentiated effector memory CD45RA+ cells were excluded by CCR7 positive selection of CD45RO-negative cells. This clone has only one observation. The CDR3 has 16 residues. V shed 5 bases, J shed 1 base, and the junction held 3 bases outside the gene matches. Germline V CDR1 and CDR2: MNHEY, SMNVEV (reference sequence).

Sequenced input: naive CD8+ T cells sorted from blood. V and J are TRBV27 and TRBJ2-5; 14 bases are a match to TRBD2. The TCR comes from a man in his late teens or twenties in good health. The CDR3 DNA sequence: TGTGCCAGCAGTCCGGGACTAGCGGGAGCCCAAGAGACCCAGTACTTC. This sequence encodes CASSPGLAGAQETQYF.